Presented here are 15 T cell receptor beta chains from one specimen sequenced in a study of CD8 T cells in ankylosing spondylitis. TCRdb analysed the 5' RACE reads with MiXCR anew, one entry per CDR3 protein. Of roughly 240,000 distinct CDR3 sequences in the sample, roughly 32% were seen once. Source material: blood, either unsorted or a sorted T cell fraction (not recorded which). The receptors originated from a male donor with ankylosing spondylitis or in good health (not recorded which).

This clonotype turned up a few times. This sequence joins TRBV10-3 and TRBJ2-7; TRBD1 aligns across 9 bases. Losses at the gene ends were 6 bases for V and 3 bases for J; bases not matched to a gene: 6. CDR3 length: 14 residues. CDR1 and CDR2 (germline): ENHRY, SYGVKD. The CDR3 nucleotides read TGTGCCATCAGGTCCGGGACAGGGCACTACGAGCAGTACTTC. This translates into CAIRSGTGHYEQYF.

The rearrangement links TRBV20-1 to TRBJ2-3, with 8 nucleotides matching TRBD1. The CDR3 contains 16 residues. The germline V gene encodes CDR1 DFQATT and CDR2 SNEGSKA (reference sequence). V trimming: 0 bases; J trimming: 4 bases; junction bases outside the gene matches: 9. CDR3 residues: CSARDPAGGDPDTQYF. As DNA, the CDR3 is TGCAGTGCTAGAGATCCCGCAGGGGGCGACCCAGATACGCAGTATTTT.

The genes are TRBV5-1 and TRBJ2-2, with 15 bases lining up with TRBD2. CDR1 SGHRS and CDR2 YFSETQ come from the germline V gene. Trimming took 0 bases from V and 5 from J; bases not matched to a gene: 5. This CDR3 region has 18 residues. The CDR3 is CASSLAEGLAGGTGELFF. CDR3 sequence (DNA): TGCGCCAGCAGCTTGGCCGAAGGACTAGCGGGGGGGACCGGGGAGCTGTTTTTT.

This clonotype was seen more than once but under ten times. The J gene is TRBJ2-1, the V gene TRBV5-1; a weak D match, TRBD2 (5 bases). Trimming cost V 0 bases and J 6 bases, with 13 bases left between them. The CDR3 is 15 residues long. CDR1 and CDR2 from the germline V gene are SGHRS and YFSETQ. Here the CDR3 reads CASSLGGMRINEQFF. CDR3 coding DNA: TGCGCCAGCAGCTTGGGAGGGATGAGGATCAATGAGCAGTTCTTC.

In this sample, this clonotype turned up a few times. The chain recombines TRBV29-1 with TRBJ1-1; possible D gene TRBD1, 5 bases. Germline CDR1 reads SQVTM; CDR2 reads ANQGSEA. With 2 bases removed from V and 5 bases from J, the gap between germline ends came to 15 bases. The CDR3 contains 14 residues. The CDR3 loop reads CSVESPREQTEAFF. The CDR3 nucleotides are TGCAGCGTTGAAAGTCCCAGGGAGCAAACTGAAGCTTTCTTT.

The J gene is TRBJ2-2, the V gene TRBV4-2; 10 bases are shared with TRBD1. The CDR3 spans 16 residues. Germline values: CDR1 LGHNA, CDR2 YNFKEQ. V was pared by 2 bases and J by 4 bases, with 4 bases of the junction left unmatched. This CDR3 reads CASSQRQGAGTGELFF. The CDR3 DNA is TGTGCCAGCAGCCAACGACAGGGGGCAGGCACCGGGGAGCTGTTTTTT.

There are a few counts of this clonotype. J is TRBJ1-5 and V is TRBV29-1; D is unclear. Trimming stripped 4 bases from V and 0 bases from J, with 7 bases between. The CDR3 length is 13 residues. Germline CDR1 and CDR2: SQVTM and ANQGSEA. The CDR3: CSVAKNSNQPQHF. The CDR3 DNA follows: TGCAGCGTTGCAAAAAATAGCAATCAGCCCCAGCATTTT.

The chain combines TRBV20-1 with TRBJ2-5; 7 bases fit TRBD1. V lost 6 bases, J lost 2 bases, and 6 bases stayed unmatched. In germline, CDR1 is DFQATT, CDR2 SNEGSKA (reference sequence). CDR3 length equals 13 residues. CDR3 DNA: TGCAGTGCAGACCCGGGACAGCAAGAGACCCAGTACTTC. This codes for CSADPGQQETQYF.

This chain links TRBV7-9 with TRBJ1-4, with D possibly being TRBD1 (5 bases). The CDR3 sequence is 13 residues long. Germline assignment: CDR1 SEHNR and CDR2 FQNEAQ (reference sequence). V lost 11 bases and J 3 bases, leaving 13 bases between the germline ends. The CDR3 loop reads CAVRDSANEKLFF. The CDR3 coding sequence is TGTGCCGTCAGAGACAGCGCTAATGAAAAACTGTTTTTT.

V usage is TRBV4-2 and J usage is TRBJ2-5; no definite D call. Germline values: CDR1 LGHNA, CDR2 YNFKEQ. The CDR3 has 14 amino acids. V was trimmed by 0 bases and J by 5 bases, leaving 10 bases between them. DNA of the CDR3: TGTGCCAGCAGCCAAGAATTAGTGGGCGAGACCCAGTACTTC. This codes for CASSQELVGETQYF.

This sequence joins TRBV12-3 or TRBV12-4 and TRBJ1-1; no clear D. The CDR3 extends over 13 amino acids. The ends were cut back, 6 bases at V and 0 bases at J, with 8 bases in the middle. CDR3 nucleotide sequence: TGTGCCAGCAGGCTGGTGGTGAACACTGAAGCTTTCTTT. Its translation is CASRLVVNTEAFF.

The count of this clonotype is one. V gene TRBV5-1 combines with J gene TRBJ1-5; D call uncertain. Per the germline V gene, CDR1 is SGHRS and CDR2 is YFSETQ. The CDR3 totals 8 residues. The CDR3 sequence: CPSQPQHF. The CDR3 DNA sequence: TGCCCTTCACAGCCCCAGCATTTT.

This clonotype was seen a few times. The CDR3 is CSASKGVHTDTQYF. DNA of the CDR3: TGCAGTGCTAGTAAGGGAGTTCACACAGATACGCAGTATTTT. This chain connects TRBV20-1 to TRBJ2-3; D is perhaps TRBD2 (5 bases). CDR1 is DFQATT, CDR2 SNEGSKA, per germline (reference sequence). The CDR3 length is 14 residues. V dropped 3 bases and J dropped 2 bases, with 12 bases sitting between them.

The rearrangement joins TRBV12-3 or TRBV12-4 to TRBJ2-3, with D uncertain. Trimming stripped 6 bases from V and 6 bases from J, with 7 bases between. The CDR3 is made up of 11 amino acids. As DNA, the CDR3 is TGTGCCAGCAGGGCGACGGATACGCAGTATTTT. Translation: CASRATDTQYF.

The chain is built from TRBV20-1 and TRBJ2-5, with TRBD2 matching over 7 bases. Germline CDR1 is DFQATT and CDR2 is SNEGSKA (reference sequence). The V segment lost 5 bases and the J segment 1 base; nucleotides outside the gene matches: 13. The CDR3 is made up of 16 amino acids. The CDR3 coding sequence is TGCAGTGCTTGGGGCCAGGCGGGGGATTTCCAAGAGACCCAGTACTTC. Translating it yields CSAWGQAGDFQETQYF.